Each of the 2 T cell receptor beta chains below was sequenced from the same sample in a study of blood T cell repertoires in COVID-19. Assay: immunoSEQ multiplex PCR; the TCRdb copy retains only in-frame clones and omits some. The data contain a few hundred thousand clones, approximately 81% of them seen just once; the ten biggest clones take up 3.5% to 4%. Sequencing was done on a sample of peripheral blood. All receptors derive from a woman under 30 with acute or convalescent COVID-19.

The V gene is TRBV19, the J gene TRBJ2-7; 8 nucleotides match TRBD1. V was clipped by 6 bases and J by 5 bases; unmatched bases: 15. Per germline, CDR1 LNHDA and CDR2 SQIVND (reference sequence). This CDR3 contains 16 residues. The CDR3 nucleotides are TGTGCCAGTAGCGCCGACCGGAGGACAGGGTTCGACGAGCAGTACTTC. This translates into CASSADRRTGFDEQYF.

The V and J genes are TRBV11-2 and TRBJ1-1, with TRBD1 matching 9 bases. The CDR3 has 15 amino acids. V shed 5 bases, J shed 9 bases, and the junction held 13 bases outside the gene matches. Per the germline V gene, CDR1 is SGHAT and CDR2 is FQNNGV. CDR3 coding DNA: TGTGCCAGCAGCCTGGACCGGACAGGGGCCAGAAAAGCTTTCTTT. Translating gives CASSLDRTGARKAFF.